This is a list of T cell receptor beta chains from one sample in a study of technical replicates of blood from several donors. The assay was immunoSEQ multiplex PCR, and TCRdb's table has in-frame clones only and misses some. Of about 15,000 clones listed, approximately 81% are singletons. Input material: PBMCs. The receptors were sampled from a human donor in good health. CDR3s include the opening cysteine and the closing phenylalanine or tryptophan. A D gene is named only where the DNA matches it firmly. Expanded clones get a size class; other rows say once, few or many, or leave the size out.

len,abundance,j_gene,d_gene,v_gene,CDR3aa,CDR3nt
14,NA,TRBJ2-4,NA,TRBV2,CASNLELAKNIQYF,TGTGCCAGCAATTTAGAACTAGCCAAAAACATTCAGTACTTC
15,NA,TRBJ1-2,NA,TRBV5-8,CASSLQGWANYGYTF,TGTGCCAGCAGCTTACAGGGTTGGGCTAACTATGGCTACACCTTC
14,few,TRBJ1-2,NA,TRBV6-1,CASTPEGATYGYTF,TGTGCCAGCACTCCTGAGGGTGCAACCTATGGCTACACCTTC
14,NA,TRBJ1-4,TRBD1,TRBV19,CVTSRDSAGEKLFF,TGTGTCACGTCCCGGGACAGTGCGGGCGAAAAACTGTTTTTT
13,NA,TRBJ1-1,NA,TRBV5-1,CASSSGGDTEAFF,TGCGCCAGCAGCTCGGGAGGCGACACTGAAGCTTTCTTT
15,NA,TRBJ2-1,NA,TRBV7-3,CASSLMAVRGNEQFF,TGTGCCAGCAGCTTAATGGCGGTTAGGGGCAATGAGCAGTTCTTC
15,NA,TRBJ1-5,NA,TRBV19,CASSIRGGDGQPQHF,TGTGCCAGTAGTATTCGTGGAGGAGACGGCCAGCCCCAGCATTTT
12,NA,TRBJ1-2,TRBD1,TRBV30,CACSGGHYGYTF,TGTGCCTGCTCAGGGGGCCACTATGGCTACACCTTC
14,NA,TRBJ2-7,TRBD2,TRBV2,CATQPGLASPEQYF,TGTGCCACCCAACCGGGACTAGCATCTCCCGAGCAGTACTTC
12,NA,TRBJ2-7,TRBD1,TRBV30,CAWRGQAHEQYF,TGTGCCTGGAGGGGACAGGCCCACGAGCAGTACTTC
19,NA,TRBJ1-4,TRBD1,TRBV23-1,CASSQWDRGLLATNEKLFF,TGCGCCAGCAGTCAATGGGACAGGGGGCTTCTAGCAACTAATGAAAAACTGTTTTTT
14,once,TRBJ2-1,NA,TRBV27,CASSFQDYYNEQFF,TGTGCCAGCAGTTTCCAAGACTACTACAATGAGCAGTTCTTC
10,NA,TRBJ2-1,NA,TRBV27,CASRGTEQFF,TGTGCCAGCAGGGGGACAGAGCAGTTCTTC
13,NA,TRBJ1-2,NA,TRBV30,CAWTETEGTGYTF,TGTGCCTGGACCGAGACGGAGGGGACCGGCTACACCTTC
13,once,TRBJ2-5,TRBD1,TRBV6-6,CASRGQDGGTQYF,TGTGCCAGCAGGGGACAGGACGGGGGGACCCAGTACTTC
17,NA,TRBJ2-3,TRBD2,TRBV19,CASSIERAGGPFDTQYF,TGTGCCAGTAGTATAGAAAGAGCGGGAGGGCCCTTTGATACGCAGTATTTT
14,NA,TRBJ2-1,TRBD2,TRBV6-1,CASSGLAGLNEQFF,TGTGCCAGCAGTGGATTAGCGGGGCTAAATGAGCAGTTCTTC
13,once,TRBJ2-3,NA,TRBV10-2,CASSEWRDAVQYF,TGCGCCAGCAGTGAGTGGCGGGATGCGGTACAGTATTTT
14,NA,TRBJ1-3,NA,TRBV13,CASSPGTSGNTIYF,TGTGCCAGCAGCCCCGGGACATCAGGAAACACCATATATTTT
17,once,TRBJ2-2,NA,TRBV18,CASSPPLWTGGTGELFF,TGTGCCAGCTCACCACCGTTGTGGACCGGCGGGACCGGGGAGCTGTTTTTT
14,once,TRBJ2-1,TRBD1,TRBV6-1,CASSSGQGYNEQFF,TGTGCCAGCAGCTCGGGACAGGGATACAATGAGCAGTTCTTC
17,NA,TRBJ2-7,TRBD2,TRBV15,CTTSKTTIAGTNYEQYF,TGTACCACCAGCAAAACCACGATAGCGGGGACAAACTACGAGCAGTACTTC
13,NA,TRBJ1-2,NA,TRBV28,CASSLRGNYGYTF,TGTGCCAGCAGTTTAAGGGGAAACTATGGCTACACCTTC
13,NA,TRBJ1-5,NA,TRBV6-1,CASGQNRNQPQHF,TGTGCCAGCGGCCAGAACCGCAATCAGCCCCAGCATTTT
17,NA,TRBJ2-2,NA,TRBV6-1,CASSGTTGGADAGELFF,TGTGCCAGCAGTGGCACCACAGGCGGTGCGGACGCCGGGGAGCTGTTTTTT
14,NA,TRBJ2-1,NA,TRBV5-1,CASSLPESFNEQFF,TGCGCCAGCAGCTTGCCGGAGTCTTTCAATGAGCAGTTCTTC
15,NA,TRBJ1-2,NA,TRBV14,CASSPDWRGLHGYTF,TGTGCCAGCAGCCCAGACTGGAGGGGCTTACATGGCTACACCTTC
13,NA,TRBJ2-1,NA,TRBV5-1,CASSQGTGNEQFF,TGCGCCAGCAGCCAGGGGACGGGCAATGAGCAGTTCTTC
14,NA,TRBJ1-4,NA,TRBV28,CASSGEGLGEKLFF,TGTGCCAGCAGCGGAGAGGGCTTGGGTGAAAAACTGTTTTTT
13,NA,TRBJ1-1,NA,TRBV19,CLGGGRMNTEAFF,TGCTTGGGGGGAGGACGTATGAACACTGAAGCTTTCTTT
15,NA,TRBJ2-3,TRBD2,TRBV6-5,CASSGTAGGTDTQYF,TGTGCCAGCAGCGGGACTGCGGGGGGCACAGATACGCAGTATTTT
13,NA,TRBJ2-7,NA,TRBV7-2,CASSSPIVDEQYF,TGTGCCAGCAGTTCCCCTATTGTAGACGAGCAGTACTTC
15,NA,TRBJ2-2,TRBD1,TRBV5-1,CASTSGQVNTGELFF,TGCGCCAGCACCTCGGGACAGGTGAACACCGGGGAGCTGTTTTTT
14,few,TRBJ2-2,TRBD2,TRBV29-1,CSAKTGTSAGELFF,TGCAGCGCTAAAACCGGGACTAGCGCCGGGGAGCTGTTTTTT
12,few,TRBJ1-1,NA,TRBV2,CASSPLNTEAFF,TGTGCCAGCAGTCCGTTGAACACTGAAGCTTTCTTT
18,NA,TRBJ2-5,TRBD2,TRBV10-3,CAISESENSGSARETQYF,TGTGCCATCAGTGAGTCCGAGAATAGCGGGAGCGCCAGGGAGACCCAGTACTTC
18,NA,TRBJ2-3,NA,TRBV19,CASSISSDMTRRGDTQYF,TGTGCCAGTAGTATTAGCAGCGATATGACCCGACGGGGAGATACGCAGTATTTT
15,NA,TRBJ2-7,NA,TRBV21-1,CASSNLASGRGEQYF,TGTGCCAGCAGCAACTTAGCTAGCGGGAGGGGTGAGCAGTACTTC
15,NA,TRBJ1-5,NA,TRBV7-6,CASSLETGSFQPQHF,TGTGCCAGCAGCTTAGAAACAGGATCGTTCCAGCCCCAGCATTTT
14,NA,TRBJ2-7,TRBD1,TRBV6-6,CASRLGQGINEQYF,TGTGCCAGCAGGCTGGGACAGGGAATCAACGAGCAGTACTTC
15,NA,TRBJ2-1,TRBD2,TRBV19,CASSITASGRGEQFF,TGTGCCAGTAGTATAACGGCTAGCGGGAGGGGTGAGCAGTTCTTC
15,once,TRBJ2-2,NA,TRBV6-5,CASSLTSGNTGELFF,TGTGCCAGCAGTTTAACATCGGGGAACACCGGGGAGCTGTTTTTT
14,NA,TRBJ2-1,TRBD2,TRBV10-2,CASSPSGYYNEQFF,TGCGCCAGCAGTCCTAGCGGATACTACAATGAGCAGTTCTTC
17,NA,TRBJ2-1,NA,TRBV19,CASSIVVETPEGNEQFF,TGTGCCAGTAGTATAGTTGTGGAGACACCAGAGGGCAATGAGCAGTTCTTC
16,NA,TRBJ2-3,TRBD1,TRBV11-2,CASSLIKGQGTDTQYF,TGTGCCAGCAGCTTAATAAAGGGACAGGGCACAGATACGCAGTATTTT
17,NA,TRBJ1-4,TRBD1,TRBV19,CASSGPDRGVSNEKLFF,TGTGCCAGTAGTGGGCCCGACAGGGGTGTCTCCAATGAAAAACTGTTTTTT
12,NA,TRBJ2-7,NA,TRBV28,CASSFRDYEQYF,TGTGCCAGCAGTTTTCGGGATTACGAGCAGTACTTC
15,NA,TRBJ2-2,TRBD1,TRBV19,CASSPGTGTTGELFF,TGTGCCAGTAGTCCCGGGACAGGGACCACCGGGGAGCTGTTTTTT
14,NA,TRBJ2-5,TRBD1,TRBV5-1,CASSSPGGVETQYF,TGCGCCAGCAGCTCCCCAGGGGGAGTAGAGACCCAGTACTTC
15,NA,TRBJ2-3,TRBD2,TRBV11-2,CASSFVGGSADTQYF,TGTGCCAGCAGCTTCGTTGGCGGGAGTGCAGATACGCAGTATTTT
12,NA,TRBJ1-2,NA,TRBV28,CASTSGYEGYTF,TGTGCCAGCACCTCAGGGTACGAGGGCTACACCTTC
10,NA,TRBJ2-1,NA,TRBV7-2,CASSPGEQFF,TGTGCCAGCAGCCCGGGTGAGCAGTTCTTC
13,few,TRBJ1-1,NA,TRBV30,CAWSPPGVTEAFF,TGTGCCTGGAGCCCCCCGGGGGTCACTGAAGCTTTCTTT
14,NA,TRBJ1-1,NA,TRBV9,CASSVGTGPGEAFF,TGTGCCAGCAGCGTAGGTACAGGGCCTGGAGAAGCTTTCTTT
16,once,TRBJ2-5,NA,TRBV7-9,CASRFQTALYQETQYF,TGTGCCAGCAGATTCCAGACAGCCTTGTACCAAGAGACCCAGTACTTC